The 15 T cell receptor beta chains presented below share a single source sample, sequenced in a study of T cell clonotyping in hematopoietic cell transplantation. The data were produced by immunoSEQ multiplex PCR, yet TCRdb's version contains in-frame clones alone and is incomplete. The sample shows roughly 4,500 clones, around 95% of them seen only once. Here the sequenced sample was peripheral blood mononuclear cells, taken 30 days after allogeneic stem cell transplant. The receptor set was obtained from a male patient between 65 and 79 years old who had an allogeneic stem cell transplant from an unrelated donor, so T cells may come from the graft donor. Some clones in this sample may be carry-over from other donors' samples.

The chain recombines TRBV7-2 with TRBJ2-4; D is ambiguous. V was pared by 1 base and J by 7 bases, with 11 bases between. CDR3 size: 14 residues. The germline CDR1 and CDR2 sequences are SGHTA and FQGNSA. CDR3 nucleotide sequence: TGTGCCAGCAGCTTAGACAGAAGTTTCAACATTCAGTACTTC. As protein: CASSLDRSFNIQYF.

The chain has TRBV19 and TRBJ1-3; 7 positions agree with TRBD1. Germline values: CDR1 LNHDA, CDR2 SQIVND (reference sequence). The CDR3 is made up of 13 amino acids. The ends lost 5 bases at V and 8 bases at J; junction bases unmatched: 6. The CDR3 spells CASSARDSYTIYF. The CDR3 DNA follows: TGTGCCAGTAGTGCGCGGGACAGTTACACCATATATTTT. The variable domain in full, with the rest retrieved from reference TRBV19 and TRBJ1-3, is DGGITQSPKYLFRKEGQNVTLSCEQNLNHDAMYWYRQDPGQGLRLIYYSQIVNDFQKGDIAEGYSVSREKKESFPLTVTSAQKNPTAFYLCASSARDSYTIYFGEGSWLTVV.

The chain has TRBV18 and TRBJ1-3; no clear D gene. Germline loops: CDR1 KGHSH, CDR2 LQKENI. The V end lost 0 bases, the J end lost 3 bases, and 9 bases lay between the germline ends. This CDR3 region has 15 residues. CDR3 amino acids: CASSPPIGDGNTIYF. CDR3 coding DNA: TGTGCCAGCTCACCACCCATCGGGGATGGAAACACCATATATTTT.

This sequence joins TRBV6-1 and TRBJ1-1, with no clear D. The CDR3 totals 13 residues. The germline CDR1 and CDR2 sequences are MNHNS and SASEGT. V lost 4 bases and J 1 base, leaving 7 bases between the germline ends. CDR3 in amino acids: CASSGWKNTEAFF. DNA for the CDR3: TGTGCCAGCAGTGGGTGGAAGAACACTGAAGCTTTCTTT.

Remarks on this clone: Other DNA sequences within the sample encode an identical CDR3. The chain couples TRBV28 to TRBJ2-7; 7 bases are shared with TRBD1. There are 15 residues in the CDR3. Per germline, CDR1 MDHEN and CDR2 SYDVKM. J lost 4 bases, V lost 1 base, and 7 bases had no gene match. The CDR3 DNA reads as TGTGCCAGCAGTTTATTAGGGGGCGATTTGTACGAGCAGTACTTC. Translating gives CASSLLGGDLYEQYF.

The chain employs TRBV30 and TRBJ1-5, with 7 bases that match TRBD1. V gave up 1 base and J gave up 0 bases; unmatched junction bases: 6. Germline CDR1 reads GTSNPN; CDR2 reads SVGIG (reference sequence). The length of the CDR3 is 16 residues. The CDR3 here is CAWSAGQVISNQPQHF. DNA for the CDR3: TGTGCCTGGAGTGCCGGACAGGTGATTAGCAATCAGCCCCAGCATTTT.

The chain has TRBV20-1 and TRBJ2-7, with TRBD2 as a possible D gene (5 bases). Looked up from germline, CDR1 is DFQATT and CDR2 is SNEGSKA (reference sequence). V shed 7 bases and J shed 3 bases, with 10 bases lying between them. The CDR3 is 11 amino acids. The chain's CDR3 is CSGLMGYEQYF. The CDR3 DNA sequence: TGCAGTGGACTAATGGGCTACGAGCAGTACTTC.

CDR3 sequence: CASSGDRGGNQPQHF. The CDR3 nucleotides are TGTGCCAGCAGCGGGGACAGGGGTGGCAATCAGCCCCAGCATTTT. The chain couples TRBV5-8 to TRBJ1-5; TRBD1 aligns across 10 bases. The J segment lost 2 bases and the V segment lost 4 bases, leaving 3 bases of the junction unmatched. This CDR3 has 15 residues. CDR1 and CDR2 from the germline V gene are SGHTS and YDEGEE. The whole variable domain, remainder taken from reference TRBV5-8 and TRBJ1-5, is EAGVTQSPTHLIKTRGQQATLRCSPISGHTSVYWYQQALGLGLQFLLWYDEGEERNRGNFPPRFSGRQFPNYSSELNVNALELEDSALYLCASSGDRGGNQPQHFGDGTRLSIL.

The chain has TRBV6-5 and TRBJ2-1; 10 bases map to TRBD2. The CDR3 runs to 14 residues. Looked up from germline, CDR1 is MNHEY and CDR2 is SVGAGI. V lost 7 bases to trimming and J lost 0 bases; unmatched junction nucleotides: 0. The CDR3 sequence is CASTSGSSYNEQFF. CDR3 in DNA: TGTGCCAGCACTAGCGGGAGCTCCTACAATGAGCAGTTCTTC.

The V gene is TRBV12-5, the J gene TRBJ2-5, with TRBD2 identical over 14 bases. Germline CDR1 is LGHNT and CDR2 is FRNRAP. Losses at the gene ends were 5 bases for V and 7 bases for J; bases not matched to a gene: 6. The CDR3 covers 15 residues. In DNA, the CDR3 is TGTGCTAGTGGTACGGGACTAGCGGGAGTCGGGACCCAGTACTTC. Encoded protein: CASGTGLAGVGTQYF.

This clone was detected only a few times. J is TRBJ1-1 and V is TRBV29-1; no clear D. CDR3 length: 13 residues. The ends were cut back, 2 bases at V and 1 base at J, with 8 bases in the middle. The germline CDR1 and CDR2 sequences are SQVTM and ANQGSEA. CDR3 sequence: CSVEFEQNTEAFF. The DNA for the CDR3 is TGCAGCGTTGAATTCGAACAGAACACTGAAGCTTTCTTT.

V is TRBV9 and J is TRBJ2-5; the D call may be TRBD1 or TRBD2 (5 bases each). CDR1 and CDR2 (germline): SGDLS, YYNGEE. Trimming stripped 0 bases from V and 1 base from J, with 13 bases between. This CDR3 comprises 16 residues. The CDR3 loop reads CASSVAGTLIQETQYF. CDR3 DNA sequence: TGTGCCAGCAGCGTAGCCGGGACCCTAATCCAAGAGACCCAGTACTTC.

This clone occurred once. V usage is TRBV29-1 and J usage is TRBJ2-7; D is tentatively TRBD1 or TRBD2 (6 bases each). From germline, CDR1 is SQVTM and CDR2 ANQGSEA. Trimming removed 6 bases at V and 1 base at J, with 16 bases between. CDR3 size: 14 residues. CDR3 DNA: TGCAGCGTAGTAGGACGGGGGCCTTCCTACGAGCAGTACTTC. Its protein product is CSVVGRGPSYEQYF.

The rearrangement joins TRBV30 to TRBJ2-5; 12 bases are shared with TRBD2. In germline, CDR1 is GTSNPN, CDR2 SVGIG (reference sequence). The CDR3 covers 15 residues. Unmatched junction bases numbered 2, after V lost 2 bases and J lost 1 base. CDR3 in amino acids: CAWSPGLAGQETQYF. Here the CDR3 DNA reads TGTGCCTGGAGTCCGGGACTAGCGGGCCAAGAGACCCAGTACTTC.

The chain employs TRBV6-5 and TRBJ1-4; D call uncertain. The germline V gene has CDR1 MNHEY and CDR2 SVGAGI. The CDR3 is 15 residues long. The V and J ends lost 0 bases and 4 bases respectively, with 9 bases between them. Written as DNA, the CDR3 is TGTGCCAGCAGTTACTCTGGGAACTATAATGAAAAACTGTTTTTT. The encoded protein is CASSYSGNYNEKLFF.